This TCR beta chain was documented in a study of technical replicates of blood from four donors (dated by TCRdb to about 2017). A distance of 15 bases separates the germline ends of V and J, which lose 1 base and 6 bases respectively. From the cysteine up to the phenylalanine, the CDR3 has a length of 15 residues. Left in the record is the CDR3 DNA by itself, 45 bases read in frame from the first base. For CDR1 and CDR2, the germline V gene lists SGHDT and YYEEEE. Note on this clone: Its binding antigen is unknown. The sample holds no much larger clone one base away, and base qualities are not on file.

Library generation was performed with the immunoSEQ multiplex PCR assay. Here the immuneACCESS table is served through TCRdb, limited to in-frame sequences with V and J called. Missing clones are a known gap in these copies; in checked studies unresolved V genes cover under half, and the rest lacks a known reason. The sample table records some 77,000 clones; just over 85% of these occur just once. The leading ten clones occupy under 5.5% of the sample. This sequence was found in a human donor in good health. Some clones in this sample may be carry-over from other donors' samples. The specimen sequenced was PBMCs. The V and J genes are TRBV5-6 and TRBJ2-3; TRBD2 could be the D gene, as 7 bases match. The DNA sequence reads TGTGCCAGCAGCTTGACCTCGGGGGGCCGGGATACGCAGTATTTT. This translates into CASSLTSGGRDTQYF.